Below, 11 T cell receptor beta chains from the same sample are listed, as sequenced in a study of T cells in Graves' hyperthyroidism and ophthalmopathy. Amplification of TCR beta CDR3 regions used RNA as the template. The HTBI primer set drove a first-round RT-PCR of the TCR CDR3. MiXCR, run by TCRdb on the multiplex PCR reads, gives a single entry per CDR3 protein. The sample lists a few hundred thousand distinct CDR3 sequences; less than 20% were seen once. The sequenced sample was blood. These receptor sequences come from a woman aged 25 to 39 with Graves' hyperthyroidism.

This clonotype was seen many times. The DNA of the CDR3 is TGTGCCAGCGCCGGGCAGGGAAATGGCTACACCTTC. Protein sequence: CASAGQGNGYTF. This chain connects TRBV7-9 to TRBJ1-2; TRBD1 is a possible D gene (5 bases). Germline V gene lookup returns CDR1 SEHNR and CDR2 FQNEAQ (reference sequence). V lost 8 bases to trimming and J lost 6 bases, with 13 bases between them. The CDR3 totals 12 residues.

The chain joins TRBV28 to TRBJ1-1, with D perhaps TRBD1 (6 bases). This CDR3 has 16 amino acids. Germline V gene data show CDR1 as MDHEN and CDR2 as SYDVKM. V lost 3 bases and J 6 bases, leaving 20 bases between the germline ends. For the CDR3, the DNA is TGTGCCAGCAGTTTTGTGCTGTGGCAGGGGTTCTCTGAAGCTTTCTTT. This encodes CASSFVLWQGFSEAFF.

Remarks on this clonotype: This may be a read error: a much more frequent sequence differs by one nucleotide. Because it lacks the conserved phenylalanine or tryptophan at the end, this CDR3 is likely a read error. The V gene is TRBV7-9, the J gene TRBJ1-1; weak D call: TRBD1 (5 bases). Germline CDR1 SEHNR, CDR2 FQNEAQ (reference sequence). The V end was cut by 2 bases, the J end by 1 base, with 8 bases between. The CDR3 runs to 14 residues. CDR3 region: CASSLNGGNTEAFS. The CDR3 DNA reads TGTGCCAGCAGCTTAAATGGGGGGAACACTGAAGCTTTCTCT.

Ten or more counts support this clonotype. This rearrangement joins TRBV29-1 to TRBJ2-1, with TRBD2 identical over 9 bases. With V trimmed by 3 bases and J by 8 bases, 8 bases remained unmatched. The CDR3 length is 14 residues. CDR1 is SQVTM and CDR2 is ANQGSEA in the germline V gene. CDR3 nucleotides: TGCAGCGTTGAGGGTAGCGGGAGCAGGTATGAGCAGTTCTTC. This sequence encodes CSVEGSGSRYEQFF.

With regard to this clonotype: A single base separates this from a much larger clone, so it may be a read error. The chain combines TRBV29-1 with TRBJ2-1; no clear D gene. V was clipped by 4 bases and J by 1 base, with 20 bases between them. Germline V lookup: CDR1 SQVTM, CDR2 ANQGSEA. CDR3 length: 17 amino acids. The CDR3 DNA is TGCAGCGTTGGAGTTTCTACGGGCTACCAGTCCTACAATGAGCAGTTCTTC. It specifies CSVGVSTGYQSYNEQFF.

A remark on this clonotype: The junction departs from the called germline gene at one end, perhaps through a read error. J is TRBJ2-1 and V is TRBV9; 8 bases line up with TRBD2. The germline V gene has CDR1 SGDLS and CDR2 YYNGEE. The CDR3 extends over 15 amino acids. The CDR3 is CASSAGGDPRLELFF. Here the CDR3 DNA reads TGTGCCAGCAGCGCCGGGGGGGACCCCCGTTTGGAGCTGTTCTTC. Supplemented by reference TRBV9 and TRBJ2-1, the full variable domain reads DSGVTQTPKHLITATGQRVTLRCSPRSGDLSVYWYQQSLDQGLQFLIQYYNGEERAKGNILERFSAQQFPDLHSELNLSSLELGDSALYFCASSAGGDPRLELFFGPGTRLTVL.

As concerns this clonotype: It may be a read error: a sequence one base away is much more abundant. This sequence joins TRBV7-2 and TRBJ1-1; D is uncertain. This CDR3 is built from 9 residues. Per the germline V gene, CDR1 is SGHTA and CDR2 is FQGNSA. CDR3 DNA sequence: TGTGCCAACAGCCGAATGTCTTTCTTT. Translation: CANSRMSFF.

The rearrangement links TRBV3-1 to TRBJ2-1; tentatively, D is TRBD1 or TRBD2 (6 bases each). The CDR3 consists of 14 residues. V lost 3 bases, J lost 9 bases, and 15 bases lay in between. The germline V gene has CDR1 LGHDT and CDR2 YNNKEL (reference sequence). The CDR3 DNA is TGTGCCAGCAGCCAGGAGGGGGGACCGGCTGAGCAGTTCTTC. It translates to CASSQEGGPAEQFF.

The chain is built from TRBV20-1 and TRBJ2-1, with 7 bases that match TRBD1. Germline CDR1 and CDR2: DFQATT and SNEGSKA (reference sequence). The length of the CDR3 is 16 residues. Trimming removed 3 bases from V and 4 bases from J; junction bases left unmatched: 12. The DNA for the CDR3 is TGCAGTGCTAGTGACCCGGACAGGCTTGTTTACAATGAGCAGTTCTTC. Amino acids: CSASDPDRLVYNEQFF.

As regards this clonotype: One base away lies a much larger clone, so this may be a sequencing read error. V is TRBV24-1 and J is TRBJ2-1; 7 bases are shared with TRBD2. The J call could be wrong; TRBJ2-7 is a better fit for the DNA end. The CDR3 is 13 amino acids. Per the germline V gene, CDR1 is KGHDR and CDR2 is SFDVKD. The CDR3 nucleotides read TGTGCCACCAGTGTAGCTAGCGGCAATGAGCAGTACTTC. Translated, it gives CATSVASGNEQYF.

The chain has TRBV4-1 and TRBJ1-1; 7 bases line up with TRBD1. Germline V lookup: CDR1 MGHRA, CDR2 YSYEKL. The CDR3 covers 15 residues. Trimming removed 0 bases from V and 10 bases from J; junction bases left unmatched: 11. CDR3 coding DNA: TGCGCCAGCAGCCAAGATATCGGGACAGTAAGGGTAGCTTTCTTT. Its protein product is CASSQDIGTVRVAFF.